This T cell receptor beta chain was sequenced in a study of regulatory T cells in long-lasting Graves disease. Study conclusions and caveats: For persistent Graves' patients, TCR diversity was lower than for newly diagnosed ones.

Notes on this clonotype: Its target is unknown.

Time point defined: newly diagnosed GD, antithyroid drugs for less than 3 months. PBMC RNA served as the TCR library source. Construction of the TCR beta libraries employed iRepertoire HTBI primers in conjunction with Arm-PCR of CDR3 regions. TCRdb called the multiplex PCR reads again in MiXCR, with one record for every CDR3 protein. This sample carries roughly 610,000 distinct CDR3 sequences, roughly 15% of them seen once, and the ten largest clones take around 18%. These data are also associated with another study on T cells in Graves' hyperthyroidism and ophthalmopathy. That work adds: The primer set for the first-round RT-PCR of the TCR CDR3 was HTBI. The model foresaw ophthalmopathy a median roughly 6 months prior to onset.

This clonotype was obtained from a young woman with Graves disease. This specimen was peripheral blood mononuclear cells (PBMCs), taken at new diagnosis, from a patient treated with antithyroid drugs.

The CDR3, as DNA: TGTGCCAGCAGTTACTCGACAGGTCAAGAGACCCAGTACTTC. Translated, it gives CASSYSTGQETQYF. J is TRBJ2-5 and V is TRBV6-5; weak D call: TRBD1 (6 bases). CDR3 size: 14 residues. Trimming stripped 0 bases from V and 2 bases from J, with 7 bases between. The germline V gene has CDR1 MNHEY and CDR2 SVGAGI.